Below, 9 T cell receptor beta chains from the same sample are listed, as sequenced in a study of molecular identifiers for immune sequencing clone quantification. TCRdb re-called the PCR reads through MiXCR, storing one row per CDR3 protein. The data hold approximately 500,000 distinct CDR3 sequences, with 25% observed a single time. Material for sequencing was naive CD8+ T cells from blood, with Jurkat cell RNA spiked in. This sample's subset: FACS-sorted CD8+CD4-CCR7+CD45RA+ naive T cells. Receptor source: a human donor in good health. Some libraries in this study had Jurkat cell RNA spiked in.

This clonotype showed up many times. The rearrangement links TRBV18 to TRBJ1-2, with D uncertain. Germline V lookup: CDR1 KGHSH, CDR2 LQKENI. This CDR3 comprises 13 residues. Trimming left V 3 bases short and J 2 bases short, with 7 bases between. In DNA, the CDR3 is TGTGCCAGCTCACCTGCAGAGAACTATGGCTACACCTTC. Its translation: CASSPAENYGYTF.

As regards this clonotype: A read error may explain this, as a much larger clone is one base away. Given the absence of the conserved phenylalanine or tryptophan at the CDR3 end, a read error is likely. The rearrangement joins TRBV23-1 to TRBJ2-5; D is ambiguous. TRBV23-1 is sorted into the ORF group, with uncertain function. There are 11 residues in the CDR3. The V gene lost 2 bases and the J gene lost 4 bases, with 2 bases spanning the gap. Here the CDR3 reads CASSQRETQYL. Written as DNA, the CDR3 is TGCGCCAGCAGTCAAAGAGAGACCCAGTACCTC.

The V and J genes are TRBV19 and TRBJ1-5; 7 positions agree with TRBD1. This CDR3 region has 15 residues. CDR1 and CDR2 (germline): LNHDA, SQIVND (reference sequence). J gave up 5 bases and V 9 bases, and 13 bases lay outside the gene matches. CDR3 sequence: CASAETGYFDQPQHF. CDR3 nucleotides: TGTGCCAGCGCCGAGACAGGGTATTTTGATCAGCCCCAGCATTTT. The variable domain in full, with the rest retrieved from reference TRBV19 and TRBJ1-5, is DGGITQSPKYLFRKEGQNVTLSCEQNLNHDAMYWYRQDPGQGLRLIYYSQIVNDFQKGDIAEGYSVSREKKESFPLTVTSAQKNPTAFYLCASAETGYFDQPQHFGDGTRLSIL.

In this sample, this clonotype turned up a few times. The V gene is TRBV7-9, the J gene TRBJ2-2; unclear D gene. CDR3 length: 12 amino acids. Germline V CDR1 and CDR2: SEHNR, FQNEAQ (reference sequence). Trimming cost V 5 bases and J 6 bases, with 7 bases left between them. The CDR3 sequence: CASSHDAGELFF. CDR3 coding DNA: TGTGCCAGCAGCCACGACGCCGGGGAGCTGTTTTTT.

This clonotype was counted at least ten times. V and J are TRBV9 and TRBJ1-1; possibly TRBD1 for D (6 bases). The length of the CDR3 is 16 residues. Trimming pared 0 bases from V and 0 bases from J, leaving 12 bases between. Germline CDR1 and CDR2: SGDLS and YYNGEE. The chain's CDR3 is CASSVDSTGLNTEAFF. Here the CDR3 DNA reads TGTGCCAGCAGCGTAGATTCAACAGGGCTGAACACTGAAGCTTTCTTT. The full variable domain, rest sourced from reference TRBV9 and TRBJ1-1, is DSGVTQTPKHLITATGQRVTLRCSPRSGDLSVYWYQQSLDQGLQFLIQYYNGEERAKGNILERFSAQQFPDLHSELNLSSLELGDSALYFCASSVDSTGLNTEAFFGQGTRLTVV.

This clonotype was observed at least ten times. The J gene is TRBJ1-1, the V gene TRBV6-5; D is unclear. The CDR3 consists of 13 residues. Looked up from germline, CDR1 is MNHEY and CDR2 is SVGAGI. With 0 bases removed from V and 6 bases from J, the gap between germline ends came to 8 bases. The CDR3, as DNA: TGTGCCAGCAGTTACTCGAAGGCGGCTGAAGCTTTCTTT. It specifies CASSYSKAAEAFF.

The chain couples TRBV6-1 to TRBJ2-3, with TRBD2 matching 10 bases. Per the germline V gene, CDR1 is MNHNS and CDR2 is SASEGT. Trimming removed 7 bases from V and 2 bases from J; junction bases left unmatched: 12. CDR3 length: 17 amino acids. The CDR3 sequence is CASIHTTSGAYTDTQYF. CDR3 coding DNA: TGTGCCAGCATTCATACTACTAGCGGGGCTTACACAGATACGCAGTATTTT.

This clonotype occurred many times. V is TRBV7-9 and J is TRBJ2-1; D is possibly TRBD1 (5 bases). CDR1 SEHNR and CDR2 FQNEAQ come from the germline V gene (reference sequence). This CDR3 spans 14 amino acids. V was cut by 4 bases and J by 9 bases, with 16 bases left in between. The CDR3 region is CASSSTFEGVEQFF. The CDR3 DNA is TGTGCCAGCAGCTCGACGTTCGAAGGGGTTGAGCAGTTCTTC.

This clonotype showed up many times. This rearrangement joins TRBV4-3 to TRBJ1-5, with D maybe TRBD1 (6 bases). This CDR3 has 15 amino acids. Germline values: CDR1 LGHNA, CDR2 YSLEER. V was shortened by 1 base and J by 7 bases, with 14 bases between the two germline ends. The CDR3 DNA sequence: TGCGCCAGCAGCCAAGGGACAGCCGCCAACCAGCCCCAGCATTTT. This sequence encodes CASSQGTAANQPQHF.